The T cell receptor (beta chain) described here comes from a study of lymphopenia after photon versus proton radiotherapy. The CDR3 totals 15 residues. CDR1 is MNHEY and CDR2 is SVGAGI in the germline V gene. The V and J ends lost 6 bases and 0 bases respectively, with 12 bases between them. Assay: immunoSEQ multiplex PCR; the TCRdb copy retains only in-frame clones and omits some. The table has fewer than 30,000 clones, roughly four fifths seen once. This chain links TRBV6-5 with TRBJ1-5; D possibly corresponds to TRBD1 (5 bases). The material sequenced was peripheral blood, taken from a patient treated with photon-based radiotherapy. The receptor's source is a woman in her forties or fifties with pancreatic cancer. The CDR3 DNA reads TGTGCCAGCAGCCGACAGAGAAATAGCAATCAGCCCCAGCATTTT. Translated, it gives CASSRQRNSNQPQHF.